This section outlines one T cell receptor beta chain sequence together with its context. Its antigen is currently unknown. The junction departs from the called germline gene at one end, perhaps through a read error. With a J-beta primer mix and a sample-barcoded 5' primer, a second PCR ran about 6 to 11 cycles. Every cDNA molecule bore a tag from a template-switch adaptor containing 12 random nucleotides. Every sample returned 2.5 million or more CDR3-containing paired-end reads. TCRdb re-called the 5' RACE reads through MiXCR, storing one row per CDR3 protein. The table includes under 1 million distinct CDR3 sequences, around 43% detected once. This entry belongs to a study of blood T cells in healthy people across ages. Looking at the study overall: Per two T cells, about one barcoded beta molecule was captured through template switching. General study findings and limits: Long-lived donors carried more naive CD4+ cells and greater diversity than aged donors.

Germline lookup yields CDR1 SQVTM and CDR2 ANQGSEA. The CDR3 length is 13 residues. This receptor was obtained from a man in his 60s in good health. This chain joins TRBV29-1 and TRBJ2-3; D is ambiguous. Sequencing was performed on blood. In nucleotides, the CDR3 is TGCAACGTTCCCTCCGGCATGGCAGATACGCAGTATTTT. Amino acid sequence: CNVPSGMADTQYF.